A single sample gave rise to the 10 T cell receptor beta chains below, sequenced in a study of cytomegalovirus exposure and HLA in healthy donors. PCR amplification relied on 60 Vbeta primers (plus 13 Jbeta primers). Clones were sequenced by immunoSEQ multiplex PCR, and TCRdb holds only the in-frame ones, with some missing. Of 150,000 or so clones in the sample, under 85% were seen once. The sequenced sample was PBMCs. The origin of the receptors is a man aged 18 to 29 in good health and CMV-seronegative.

J is TRBJ1-1 and V is TRBV7-8; 9 bases line up with TRBD1. The junction had 14 bases not matched to a gene; V was cut back by 2 bases and J by 4 bases. Germline V lookup: CDR1 SGHVS, CDR2 FQNEAQ. This CDR3 comprises 18 residues. The CDR3 region is CASSLWVHRDREGTEAFF. DNA for the CDR3: TGTGCCAGCAGCTTATGGGTACACCGGGACAGGGAAGGCACTGAAGCTTTCTTT.

The rearrangement joins TRBV6-4 to TRBJ2-2, with TRBD2 matching 11 bases. The CDR3 spans 18 residues. The V and J ends lost 0 bases and 2 bases, in that order; junction bases with no gene match: 5. Per the germline V gene, CDR1 is MRHNA and CDR2 is SNTAGT. CDR3 in DNA: TGTGCCAGCAGTGACTCGGCTAGCGGGGGGACCAACACCGGGGAGCTGTTTTTT. Its translation: CASSDSASGGTNTGELFF.

V usage is TRBV7-3 and J usage is TRBJ1-2, with a possible D match to TRBD1 (6 bases). CDR1 and CDR2 from the germline V gene are SGHTA and FQGTGA. V lost 2 bases, J lost 3 bases, and 22 bases lay in between. The CDR3 sequence is 18 residues long. The CDR3 DNA reads as TGTGCCAGCAGCTTATCACCGTTCTCCAGGGGCGAGGACTATGGCTACACCTTC. This encodes CASSLSPFSRGEDYGYTF.

In this sample, this clone turned up once. At one boundary the junction diverges from the germline segment, which might be a read error. The CDR3: CASSPSEGDPNSQYF. For the CDR3, the DNA is TGCGCCAGCAGCCCATCCGAGGGGGATCCTAACAGTCAGTACTTC. This sequence joins TRBV5-1 and TRBJ2-4; TRBD1 is a possible D gene (6 bases). The CDR3 totals 15 residues. Germline V gives CDR1 SGHRS, CDR2 YFSETQ.

CDR3 amino acids: CASSKERPFSGNTIYF. Here the CDR3 DNA reads TGTGCCAGCAGCAAAGAGCGGCCCTTCTCTGGAAACACCATATATTTT. This sequence joins TRBV21-1 and TRBJ1-3. TRBV21-1 is reported as a pseudogene. The CDR3 length is 16 residues.

The V and J genes are TRBV11-3 and TRBJ2-2, with D possibly matching TRBD1 (6 bases). This CDR3 comprises 15 residues. Trimming pared 5 bases from V and 3 bases from J, leaving 13 bases between. Per the germline V gene, CDR1 is SGHNT and CDR2 is YENEEA. The CDR3 protein is CASSVQGSDTGELFF. Written as DNA, the CDR3 is TGTGCCAGCAGCGTCCAGGGGTCGGACACCGGGGAGCTGTTTTTT. The entire variable domain, with the rest obtained from reference TRBV11-3 and TRBJ2-2, is as follows: EAGVVQSPRYKIIEKKQPVAFWCNPISGHNTLYWYLQNLGQGPELLIRYENEEAVDDSQLPKDRFSAERLKGVDSTLKIQPAELGDSAVYLCASSVQGSDTGELFFGEGSRLTVL.

The V call is TRBV2, the J call TRBJ1-1; tentatively, D is TRBD1 (5 bases). With 4 bases removed from V and 2 bases from J, the gap between germline ends came to 26 bases. CDR3 length equals 19 residues. Germline CDR1 and CDR2: SNHLY and FYNNEI. Written as DNA, the CDR3 is TGTGCCAGCAGTGGATCCCATGTGGGCAGGGCGAACGGTAACACTGAAGCTTTCTTT. Translating gives CASSGSHVGRANGNTEAFF.

The chain uses TRBV5-1 and TRBJ1-1, with 12 nucleotides matching TRBD1. CDR3 length: 18 residues. V shed 0 bases, J shed 0 bases, and the junction held 6 bases outside the gene matches. CDR1 SGHRS and CDR2 YFSETQ come from the germline V gene. CDR3 DNA sequence: TGCGCCAGCAGCTTGGCGCGTGGGGACAGGGGGCTGAACACTGAAGCTTTCTTT. The encoded protein is CASSLARGDRGLNTEAFF.

The rearrangement joins TRBV19 to TRBJ1-2, with D possibly TRBD1 on 6 matching bases. The CDR3 length is 14 residues. Germline loops: CDR1 LNHDA, CDR2 SQIVND (reference sequence). V was cut by 0 bases and J by 2 bases, with 7 bases left in between. This CDR3 is CASSIDQGNYGYTF. The CDR3 DNA reads as TGTGCCAGTAGTATAGACCAGGGGAACTATGGCTACACCTTC.

The V gene is TRBV6-5, the J gene TRBJ2-3; D gene ambiguous. Looked up from germline, CDR1 is MNHEY and CDR2 is SVGAGI. Deletions cut 5 bases from V and 2 bases from J, with 11 bases between. This CDR3 is 14 amino acids long. The chain's CDR3 is CASSHRTDTDTQYF. CDR3 bases: TGTGCCAGCAGTCACCGAACAGACACAGATACGCAGTATTTT.